This T cell receptor beta chain was observed in a study of memory CD4+ T cells and cytomegalovirus serostatus. Study conclusions and caveats: Of roughly 180 reported CMV TCRbeta sequences, 65 to 85 were found in memory CD4+ repertoires. The CMV-associated TCR signature appears largely within the CD4+ memory repertoire.

Single viable CD3+CD4+CD8-CD45RO+ cells were sorted as the memory CD4+ T cells. In the study's own analysis: Out-of-frame sequences were removed, leaving around 2.2 million distinct TCRbeta sequences. This table comes from immunoSEQ multiplex PCR, and its TCRdb copy is limited to in-frame clones, with some not included. V and J calls and clone size follow that table, whereas D and trimming were derived from the DNA. The sample carries about 31,000 clones, about 80% recorded once. This clone was counted between two and nine times. Its specificity is not known. The sample carries other DNA sequences with the same CDR3. The CDR3 has 15 residues. The germline V gene encodes CDR1 SGHTS and CDR2 YDEGEE. V was shortened by 0 bases and J by 1 base, with 8 bases between the two germline ends.

The receptor's source is an adult in good health and CMV-seronegative. Some clones in this sample may be carry-over from other donors' samples. The rearrangement joins TRBV5-8 to TRBJ2-1; D possibly corresponds to TRBD1 (6 bases). Source material: memory CD4+ T cells from blood. DNA for the CDR3: TGTGCCAGCAGCTTGGGTACAGGGTCCTACAATGAGCAGTTCTTC. It is translated as CASSLGTGSYNEQFF.